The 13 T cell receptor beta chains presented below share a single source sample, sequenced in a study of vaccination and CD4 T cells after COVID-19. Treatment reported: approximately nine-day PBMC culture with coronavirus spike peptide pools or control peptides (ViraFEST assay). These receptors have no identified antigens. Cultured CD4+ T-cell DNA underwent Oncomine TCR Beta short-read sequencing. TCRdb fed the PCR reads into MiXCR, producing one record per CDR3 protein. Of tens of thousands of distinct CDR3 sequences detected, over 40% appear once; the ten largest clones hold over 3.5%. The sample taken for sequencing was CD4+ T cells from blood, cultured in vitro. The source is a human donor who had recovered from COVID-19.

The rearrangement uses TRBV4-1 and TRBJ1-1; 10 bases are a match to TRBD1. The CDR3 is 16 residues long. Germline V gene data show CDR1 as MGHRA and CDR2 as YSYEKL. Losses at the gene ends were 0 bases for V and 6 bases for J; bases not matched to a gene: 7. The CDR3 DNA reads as TGCGCCAGCAGCCAAGAGGTGACAGGGGGCATTGCTGAAGCTTTCTTT. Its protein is CASSQEVTGGIAEAFF.

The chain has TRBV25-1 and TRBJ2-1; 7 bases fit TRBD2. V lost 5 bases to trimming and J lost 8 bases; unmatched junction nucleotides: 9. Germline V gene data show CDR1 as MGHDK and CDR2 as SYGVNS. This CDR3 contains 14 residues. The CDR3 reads CASSWAGAKDEQFF. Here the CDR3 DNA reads TGTGCCAGCAGTTGGGCGGGAGCAAAGGATGAGCAGTTCTTC.

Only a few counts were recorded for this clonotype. CDR3 coding DNA: TGTGCCAGTAGTGAAGGCCCCTATAATTCACCCCTCCACTTT. It yields the protein CASSEGPYNSPLHF. V gene TRBV19 combines with J gene TRBJ1-6; D ambiguous. The ends were cut back, 5 bases at V and 2 bases at J, with 7 bases in the middle. The CDR3 runs 14 residues. Per germline, CDR1 LNHDA and CDR2 SQIVND (reference sequence).

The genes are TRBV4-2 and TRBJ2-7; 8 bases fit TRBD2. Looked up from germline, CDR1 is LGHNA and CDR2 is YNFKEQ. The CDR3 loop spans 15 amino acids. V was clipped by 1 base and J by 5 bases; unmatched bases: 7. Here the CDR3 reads CASSQGVREVNEQYF. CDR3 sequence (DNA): TGTGCCAGCAGCCAAGGGGTGCGGGAGGTCAACGAGCAGTACTTC.

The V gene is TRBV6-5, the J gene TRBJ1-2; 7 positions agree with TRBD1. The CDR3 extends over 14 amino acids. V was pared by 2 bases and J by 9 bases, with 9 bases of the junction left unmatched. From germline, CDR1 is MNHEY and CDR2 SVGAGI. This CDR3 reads CASSYTGAIGSYTF. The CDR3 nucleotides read TGTGCCAGCAGTTACACAGGGGCAATCGGGAGCTACACCTTC.

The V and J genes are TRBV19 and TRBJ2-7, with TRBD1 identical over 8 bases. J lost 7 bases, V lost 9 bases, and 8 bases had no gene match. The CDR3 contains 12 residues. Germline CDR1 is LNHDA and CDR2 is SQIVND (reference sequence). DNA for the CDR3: TGTGCCAGCGGGGTTAACAGGGGGGAGCAGTACTTC. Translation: CASGVNRGEQYF. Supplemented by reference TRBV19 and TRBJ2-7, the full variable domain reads DGGITQSPKYLFRKEGQNVTLSCEQNLNHDAMYWYRQDPGQGLRLIYYSQIVNDFQKGDIAEGYSVSREKKESFPLTVTSAQKNPTAFYLCASGVNRGEQYFGPGTRLTVT.

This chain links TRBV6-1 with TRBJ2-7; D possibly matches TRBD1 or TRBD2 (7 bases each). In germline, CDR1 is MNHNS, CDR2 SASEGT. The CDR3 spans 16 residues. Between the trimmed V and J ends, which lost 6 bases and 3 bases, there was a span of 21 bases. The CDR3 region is CASREGAGAPLYEQYF. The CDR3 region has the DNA TGTGCCAGCAGGGAGGGGGCGGGGGCGCCGCTCTACGAGCAGTACTTC.

The CDR3 DNA sequence: TGTGCCATCTTCAAGGGATCATCTGGAAACACCATATATTTT. Amino acid sequence: CAIFKGSSGNTIYF. This chain links TRBV10-3 with TRBJ1-3, with D unresolved. The germline gives CDR1 ENHRY, CDR2 SYGVKD. V was shortened by 8 bases and J by 1 base, with 12 bases between the two germline ends. The CDR3 spans 14 residues.

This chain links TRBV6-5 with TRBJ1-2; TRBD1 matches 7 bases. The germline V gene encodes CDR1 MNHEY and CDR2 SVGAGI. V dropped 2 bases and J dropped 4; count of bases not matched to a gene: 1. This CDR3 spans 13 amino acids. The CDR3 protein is CASSYPGGYGYTF. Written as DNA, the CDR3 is TGTGCCAGCAGTTACCCAGGGGGCTATGGCTACACCTTC.

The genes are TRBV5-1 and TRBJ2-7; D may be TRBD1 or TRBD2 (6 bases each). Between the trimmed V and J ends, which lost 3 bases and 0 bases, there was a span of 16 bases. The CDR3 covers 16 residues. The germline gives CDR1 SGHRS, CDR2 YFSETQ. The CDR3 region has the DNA TGCGCCAGCAGCTGGGATGGGGGGCGAGACTCCTACGAGCAGTACTTC. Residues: CASSWDGGRDSYEQYF.

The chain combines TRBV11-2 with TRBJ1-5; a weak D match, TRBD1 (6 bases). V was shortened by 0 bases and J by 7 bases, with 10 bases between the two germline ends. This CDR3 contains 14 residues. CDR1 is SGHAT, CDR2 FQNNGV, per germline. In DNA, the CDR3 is TGTGCCAGCAGCTTAGAGGAGGGGGGCCAGCCCCAGCATTTT. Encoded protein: CASSLEEGGQPQHF.

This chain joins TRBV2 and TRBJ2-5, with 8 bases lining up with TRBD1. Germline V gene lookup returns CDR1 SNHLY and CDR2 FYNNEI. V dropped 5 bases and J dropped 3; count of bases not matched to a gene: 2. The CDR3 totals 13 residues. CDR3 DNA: TGTGCCAGCAGTCCGGACAGGGAAGAGACCCAGTACTTC. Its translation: CASSPDREETQYF. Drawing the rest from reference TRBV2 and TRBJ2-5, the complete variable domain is EPEVTQTPSHQVTQMGQEVILRCVPISNHLYFYWYRQILGQKVEFLVSFYNNEISEKSEIFDDQFSVERPDGSNFTLKIRSTKLEDSAMYFCASSPDREETQYFGPGTRLLVL.

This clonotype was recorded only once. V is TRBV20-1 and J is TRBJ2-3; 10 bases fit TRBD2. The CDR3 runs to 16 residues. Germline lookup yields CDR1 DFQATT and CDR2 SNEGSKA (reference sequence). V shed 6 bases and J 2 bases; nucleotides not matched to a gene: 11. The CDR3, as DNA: TGCAGTGCCCAGGATACTAGCGGGGCGACCACAGATACGCAGTATTTT. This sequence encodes CSAQDTSGATTDTQYF.